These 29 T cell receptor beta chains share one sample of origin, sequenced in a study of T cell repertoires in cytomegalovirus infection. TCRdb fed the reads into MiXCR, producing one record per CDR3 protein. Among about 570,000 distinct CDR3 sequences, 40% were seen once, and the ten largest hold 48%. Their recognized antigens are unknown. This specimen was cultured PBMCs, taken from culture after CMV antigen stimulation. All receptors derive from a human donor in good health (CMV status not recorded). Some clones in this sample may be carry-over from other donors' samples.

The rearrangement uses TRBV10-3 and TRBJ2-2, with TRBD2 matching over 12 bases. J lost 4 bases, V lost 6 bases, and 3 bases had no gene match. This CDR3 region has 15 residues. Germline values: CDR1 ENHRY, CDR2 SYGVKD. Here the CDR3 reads CAIRGLAGITGELFF. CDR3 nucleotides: TGTGCCATCAGAGGACTAGCGGGAATCACCGGGGAGCTGTTTTTT.

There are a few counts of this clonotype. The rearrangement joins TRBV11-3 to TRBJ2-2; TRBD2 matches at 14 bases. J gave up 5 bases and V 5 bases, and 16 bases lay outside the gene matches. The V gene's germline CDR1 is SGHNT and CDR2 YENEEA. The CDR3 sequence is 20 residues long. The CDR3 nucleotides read TGTGCCAGCAGCCCGGGCCGGGGACTAGCGGGGGCCTCCCATACCGGGGAGCTGTTTTTT. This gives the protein CASSPGRGLAGASHTGELFF. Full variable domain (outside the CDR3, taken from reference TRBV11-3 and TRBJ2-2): EAGVVQSPRYKIIEKKQPVAFWCNPISGHNTLYWYLQNLGQGPELLIRYENEEAVDDSQLPKDRFSAERLKGVDSTLKIQPAELGDSAVYLCASSPGRGLAGASHTGELFFGEGSRLTVL.

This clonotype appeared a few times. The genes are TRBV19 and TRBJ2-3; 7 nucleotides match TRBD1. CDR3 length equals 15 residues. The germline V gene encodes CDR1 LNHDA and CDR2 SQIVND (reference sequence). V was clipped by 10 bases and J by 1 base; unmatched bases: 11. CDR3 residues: CATEGQERGTDTQYF. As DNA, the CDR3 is TGTGCCACCGAAGGACAGGAGAGGGGCACAGATACGCAGTATTTT.

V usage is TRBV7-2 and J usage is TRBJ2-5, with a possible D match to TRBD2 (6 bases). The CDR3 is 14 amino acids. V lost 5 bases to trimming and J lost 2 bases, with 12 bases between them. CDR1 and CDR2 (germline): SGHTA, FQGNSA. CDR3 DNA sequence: TGTGCCAGCAGCAAGGGGCGGGAACAAGAGACCCAGTACTTC. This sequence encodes CASSKGREQETQYF.

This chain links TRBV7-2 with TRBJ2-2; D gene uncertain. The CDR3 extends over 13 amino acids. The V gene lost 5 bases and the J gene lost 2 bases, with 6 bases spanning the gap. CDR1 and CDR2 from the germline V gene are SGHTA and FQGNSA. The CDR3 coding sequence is TGTGCCAGCAGCCATAGTAACACCGGGGAGCTGTTTTTT. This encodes CASSHSNTGELFF.

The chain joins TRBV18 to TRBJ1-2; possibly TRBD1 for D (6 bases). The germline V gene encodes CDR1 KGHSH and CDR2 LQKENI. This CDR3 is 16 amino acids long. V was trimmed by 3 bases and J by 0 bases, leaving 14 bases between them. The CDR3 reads CASSPEGQLANYGYTF. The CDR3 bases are TGTGCCAGCTCACCCGAGGGACAATTAGCTAACTATGGCTACACCTTC.

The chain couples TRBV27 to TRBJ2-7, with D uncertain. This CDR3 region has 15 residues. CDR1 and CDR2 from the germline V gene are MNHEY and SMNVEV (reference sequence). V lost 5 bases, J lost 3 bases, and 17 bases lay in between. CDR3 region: CASSTDALGFYEQYF. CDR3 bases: TGTGCCAGCAGTACAGACGCGCTTGGGTTCTACGAGCAGTACTTC.

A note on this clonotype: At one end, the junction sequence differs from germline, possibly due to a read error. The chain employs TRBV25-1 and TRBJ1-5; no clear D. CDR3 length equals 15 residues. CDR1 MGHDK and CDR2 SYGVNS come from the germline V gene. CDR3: CASHGLFLSNQPQLF. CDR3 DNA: TGTGCCAGCCATGGACTGTTTCTAAGCAATCAGCCCCAGCTTTTT.

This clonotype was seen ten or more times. As DNA, the CDR3 is TGTGCCAGCAGCTTAGCCACCGGGCGGGAGACCCAGTACTTC. It codes for CASSLATGRETQYF. The V gene is TRBV7-8, the J gene TRBJ2-5, with D unresolved. Germline V gene lookup returns CDR1 SGHVS and CDR2 FQNEAQ. This CDR3 has 14 residues. V was clipped by 0 bases and J by 5 bases, with 10 bases between them.

CDR3 coding DNA: TGTGCCAGCAGAGAGCGGGAGGGCAACACCGGGGAGCTGTTTTTT. Translating it yields CASREREGNTGELFF. The gene calls are TRBV11-1 and TRBJ2-2; TRBD2 aligns across 10 bases. V lost 6 bases, J lost 2 bases, and 3 bases stayed unmatched. There are 15 residues in the CDR3. CDR1 is SGHAT and CDR2 is FQDESV in the germline V gene (reference sequence).

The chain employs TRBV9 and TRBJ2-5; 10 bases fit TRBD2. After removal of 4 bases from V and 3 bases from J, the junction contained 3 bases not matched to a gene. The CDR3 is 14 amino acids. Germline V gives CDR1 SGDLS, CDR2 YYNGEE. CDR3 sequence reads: CASSKLAGEETQYF. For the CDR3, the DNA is TGTGCCAGCAGCAAGCTAGCGGGAGAAGAGACCCAGTACTTC.

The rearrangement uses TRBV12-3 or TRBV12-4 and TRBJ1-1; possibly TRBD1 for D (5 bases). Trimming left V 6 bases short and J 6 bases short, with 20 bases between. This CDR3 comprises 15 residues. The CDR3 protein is CASSRMAGSMSEAFF. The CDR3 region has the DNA TGTGCCAGCAGCCGCATGGCAGGGTCAATGTCTGAAGCTTTCTTT.

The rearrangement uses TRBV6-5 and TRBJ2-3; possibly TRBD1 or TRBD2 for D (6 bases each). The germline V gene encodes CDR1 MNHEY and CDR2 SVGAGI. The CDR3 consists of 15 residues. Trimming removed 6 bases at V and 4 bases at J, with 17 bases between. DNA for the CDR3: TGTGCCAGCAGGGACGGGGGCCAGGGCGCAGATACGCAGTATTTT. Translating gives CASRDGGQGADTQYF.

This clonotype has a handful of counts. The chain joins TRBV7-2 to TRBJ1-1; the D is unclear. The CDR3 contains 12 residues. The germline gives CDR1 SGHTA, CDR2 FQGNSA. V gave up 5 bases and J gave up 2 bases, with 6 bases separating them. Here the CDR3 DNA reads TGTGCCAGCAGCATATACAACACTGAAGCTTTCTTT. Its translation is CASSIYNTEAFF.

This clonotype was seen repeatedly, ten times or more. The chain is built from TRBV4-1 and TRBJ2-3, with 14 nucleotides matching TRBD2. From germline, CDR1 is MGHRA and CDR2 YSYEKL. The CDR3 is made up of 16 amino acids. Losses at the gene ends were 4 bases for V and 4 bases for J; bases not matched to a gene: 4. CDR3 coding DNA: TGCGCCAGCAGCCTTGGACTAGCGGGAGGTGCAGATACGCAGTATTTT. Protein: CASSLGLAGGADTQYF.

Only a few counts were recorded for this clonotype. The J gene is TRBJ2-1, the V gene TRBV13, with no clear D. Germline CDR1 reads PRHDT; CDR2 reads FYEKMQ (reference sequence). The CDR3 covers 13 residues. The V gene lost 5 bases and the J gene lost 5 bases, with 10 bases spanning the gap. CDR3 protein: CASSQTRDNEQFF. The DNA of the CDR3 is TGTGCCAGCAGCCAGACTCGGGACAATGAGCAGTTCTTC.

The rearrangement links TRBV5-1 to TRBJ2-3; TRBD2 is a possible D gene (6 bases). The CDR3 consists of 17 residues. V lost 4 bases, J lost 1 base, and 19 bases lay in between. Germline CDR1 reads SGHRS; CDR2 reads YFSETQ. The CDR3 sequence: CASSRGPLGRGTDTQYF. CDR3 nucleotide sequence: TGCGCCAGCAGCCGAGGACCCCTCGGGAGAGGCACAGATACGCAGTATTTT.

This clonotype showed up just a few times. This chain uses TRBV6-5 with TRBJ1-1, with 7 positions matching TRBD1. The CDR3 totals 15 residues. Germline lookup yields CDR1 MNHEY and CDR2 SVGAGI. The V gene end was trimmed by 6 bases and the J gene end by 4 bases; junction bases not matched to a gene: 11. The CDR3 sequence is CASSLTGRDATEAFF. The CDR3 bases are TGTGCCAGCAGCTTGACAGGGAGAGACGCCACTGAAGCTTTCTTT.

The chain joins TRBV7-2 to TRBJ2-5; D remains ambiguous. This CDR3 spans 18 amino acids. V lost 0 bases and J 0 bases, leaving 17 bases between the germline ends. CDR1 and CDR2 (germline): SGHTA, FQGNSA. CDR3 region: CASSLARSKGPYQETQYF. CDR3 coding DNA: TGTGCCAGCAGCTTAGCCCGCTCGAAAGGCCCCTACCAAGAGACCCAGTACTTC.

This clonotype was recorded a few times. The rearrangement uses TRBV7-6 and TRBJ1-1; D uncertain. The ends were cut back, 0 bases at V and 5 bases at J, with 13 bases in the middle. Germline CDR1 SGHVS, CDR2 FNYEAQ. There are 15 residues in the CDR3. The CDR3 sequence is CASSLAPGTETEAFF. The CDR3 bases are TGTGCCAGCAGCTTAGCGCCTGGTACGGAAACTGAAGCTTTCTTT.

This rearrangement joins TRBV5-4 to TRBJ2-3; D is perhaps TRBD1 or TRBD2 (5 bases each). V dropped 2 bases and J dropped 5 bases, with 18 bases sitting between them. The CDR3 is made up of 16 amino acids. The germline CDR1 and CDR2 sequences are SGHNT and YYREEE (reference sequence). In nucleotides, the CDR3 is TGTGCCAGCAGCTTTCCGGCATCGGGACGGGAAGATACGCAGTATTTT. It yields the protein CASSFPASGREDTQYF.

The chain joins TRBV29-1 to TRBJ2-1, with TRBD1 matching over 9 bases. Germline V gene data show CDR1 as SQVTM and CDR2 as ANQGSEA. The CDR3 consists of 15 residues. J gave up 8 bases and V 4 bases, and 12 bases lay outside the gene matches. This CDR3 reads CSVVGTDRGLDEQFF. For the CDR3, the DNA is TGCAGCGTTGTGGGTACGGACAGGGGTTTAGATGAGCAGTTCTTC.

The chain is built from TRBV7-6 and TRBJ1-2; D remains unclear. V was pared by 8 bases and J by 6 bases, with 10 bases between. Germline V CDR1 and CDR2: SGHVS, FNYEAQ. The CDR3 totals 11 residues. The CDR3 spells CASLGPHGYTF. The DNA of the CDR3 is TGTGCCAGCCTTGGCCCCCATGGCTACACCTTC.

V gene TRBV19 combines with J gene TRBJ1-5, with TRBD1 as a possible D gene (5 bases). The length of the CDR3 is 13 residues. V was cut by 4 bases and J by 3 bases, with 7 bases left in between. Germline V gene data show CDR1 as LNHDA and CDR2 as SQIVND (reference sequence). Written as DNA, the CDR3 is TGTGCCAGTAGTAACAGGTACAATCAGCCCCAGCATTTT. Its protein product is CASSNRYNQPQHF.

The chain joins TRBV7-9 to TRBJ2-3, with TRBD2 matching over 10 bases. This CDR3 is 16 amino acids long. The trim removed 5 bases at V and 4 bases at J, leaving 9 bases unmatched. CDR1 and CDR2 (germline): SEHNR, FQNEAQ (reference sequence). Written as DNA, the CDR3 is TGTGCCAGCAGCCCGGGGCGGACTAGCGGACCAGATACGCAGTATTTT. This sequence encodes CASSPGRTSGPDTQYF.

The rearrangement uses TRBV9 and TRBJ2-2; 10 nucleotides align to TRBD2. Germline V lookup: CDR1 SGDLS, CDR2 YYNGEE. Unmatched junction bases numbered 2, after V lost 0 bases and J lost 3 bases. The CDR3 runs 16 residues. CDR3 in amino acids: CASSVELAGYTGELFF. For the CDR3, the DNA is TGTGCCAGCAGCGTAGAACTAGCGGGATACACCGGGGAGCTGTTTTTT.

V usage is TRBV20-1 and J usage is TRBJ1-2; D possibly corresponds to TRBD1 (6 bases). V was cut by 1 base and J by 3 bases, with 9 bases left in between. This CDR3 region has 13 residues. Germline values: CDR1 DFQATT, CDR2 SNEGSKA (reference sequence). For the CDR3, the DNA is TGCAGTGCTAGAGTTAGGACAGACTATGGCTACACCTTC. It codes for CSARVRTDYGYTF.

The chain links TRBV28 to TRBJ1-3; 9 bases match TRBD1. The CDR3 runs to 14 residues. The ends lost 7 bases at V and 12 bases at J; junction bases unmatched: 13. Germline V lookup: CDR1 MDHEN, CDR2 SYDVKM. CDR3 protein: CASTTGTGLPNIYF. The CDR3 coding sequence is TGTGCCAGCACAACCGGGACAGGGTTGCCAAACATATATTTT.

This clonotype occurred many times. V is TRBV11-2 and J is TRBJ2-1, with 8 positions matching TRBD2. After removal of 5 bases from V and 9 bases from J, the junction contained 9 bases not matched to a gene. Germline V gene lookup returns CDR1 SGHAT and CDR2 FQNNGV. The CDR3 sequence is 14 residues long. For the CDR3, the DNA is TGTGCCAGCAGCCCCCGGCTGGCGGGAGGTGAGCAGTTCTTC. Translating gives CASSPRLAGGEQFF.